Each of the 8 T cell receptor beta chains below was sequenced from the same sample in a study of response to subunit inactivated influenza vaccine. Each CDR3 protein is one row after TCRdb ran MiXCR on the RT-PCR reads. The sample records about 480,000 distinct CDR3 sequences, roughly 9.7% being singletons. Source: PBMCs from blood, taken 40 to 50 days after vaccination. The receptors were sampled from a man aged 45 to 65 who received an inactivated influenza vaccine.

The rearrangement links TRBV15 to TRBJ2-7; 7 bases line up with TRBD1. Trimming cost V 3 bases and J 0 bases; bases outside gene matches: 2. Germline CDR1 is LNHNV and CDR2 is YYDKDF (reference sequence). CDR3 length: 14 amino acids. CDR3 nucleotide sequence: TGTGCCACCAGCAGGACAGGGTACTCCTACGAGCAGTACTTC. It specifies CATSRTGYSYEQYF.

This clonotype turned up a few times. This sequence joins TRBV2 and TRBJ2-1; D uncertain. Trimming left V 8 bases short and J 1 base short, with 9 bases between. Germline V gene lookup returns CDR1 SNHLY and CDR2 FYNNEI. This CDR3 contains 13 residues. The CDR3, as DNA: TGTGCCAGCGGGCTGGAGTCCTACAATGAGCAGTTCTTC. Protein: CASGLESYNEQFF.

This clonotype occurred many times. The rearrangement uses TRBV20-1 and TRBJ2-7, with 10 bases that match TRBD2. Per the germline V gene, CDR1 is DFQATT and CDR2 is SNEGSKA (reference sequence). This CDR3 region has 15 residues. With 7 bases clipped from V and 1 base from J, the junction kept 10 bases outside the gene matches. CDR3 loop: CSGHLTSGESYEQYF. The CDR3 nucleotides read TGCAGTGGGCACCTTACTAGCGGGGAATCCTACGAGCAGTACTTC.

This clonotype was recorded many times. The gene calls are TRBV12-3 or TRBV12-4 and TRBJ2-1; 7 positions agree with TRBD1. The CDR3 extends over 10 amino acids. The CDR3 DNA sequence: TGTGCGCAGGGGGAGCTTGAGCAGTTCTTC. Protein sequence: CAQGELEQFF.

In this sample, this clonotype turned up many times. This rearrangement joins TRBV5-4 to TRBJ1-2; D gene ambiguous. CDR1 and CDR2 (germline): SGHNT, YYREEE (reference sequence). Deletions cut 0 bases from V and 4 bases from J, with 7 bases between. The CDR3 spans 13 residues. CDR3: CASSLDPVYGYTF. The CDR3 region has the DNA TGTGCCAGCAGCTTGGATCCAGTCTATGGCTACACCTTC.

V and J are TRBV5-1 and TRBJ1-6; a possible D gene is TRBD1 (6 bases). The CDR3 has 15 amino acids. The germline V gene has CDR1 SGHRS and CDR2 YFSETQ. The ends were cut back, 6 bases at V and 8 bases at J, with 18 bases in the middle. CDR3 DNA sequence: TGCGCCAGCACCATATCCCGAGGGGGAGATTCACCCCTCCACTTT. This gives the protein CASTISRGGDSPLHF. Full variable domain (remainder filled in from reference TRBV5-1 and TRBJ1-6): KAGVTQTPRYLIKTRGQQVTLSCSPISGHRSVSWYQQTPGQGLQFLFEYFSETQRNKGNFPGRFSGRQFSNSRSEMNVSTLELGDSALYLCASTISRGGDSPLHFGNGTRLTVT.

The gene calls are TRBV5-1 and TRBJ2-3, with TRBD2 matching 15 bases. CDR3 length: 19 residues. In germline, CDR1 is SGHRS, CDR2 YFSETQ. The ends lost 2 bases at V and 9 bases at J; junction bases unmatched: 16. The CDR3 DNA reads TGCGCCAGCAGCTTATCGGGACTAGCGGGAGGCCGACACGTTTTAACGCAGTATTTT. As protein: CASSLSGLAGGRHVLTQYF.

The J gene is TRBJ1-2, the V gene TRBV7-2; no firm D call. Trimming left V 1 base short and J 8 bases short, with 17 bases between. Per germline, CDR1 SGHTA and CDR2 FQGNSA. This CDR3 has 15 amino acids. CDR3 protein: CASSLDLGLVWGYTF. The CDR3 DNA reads TGTGCCAGCAGCTTAGACCTGGGCCTTGTTTGGGGCTACACCTTC.